These T cell receptor beta chains were read from a single sample in a study of post-analysis software for immune sequencing data. Using its own MiXCR run on the PCR reads, TCRdb lists one record per CDR3 protein. The sample holds over 250,000 distinct CDR3 sequences, about 38% seen once. Sequencing was carried out using blood. These receptors all come from a girl aged 10 to 17 with multiple sclerosis. Each CDR3 is given with its conserved first and last residue. A D gene is named only where the DNA matches it firmly. Clone sizes are given selectively: once, few, many, or a class where the clone is expanded.

clone_size d_call j_call v_call cdr3_nt cdr3_aa
few NA TRBJ2-7 TRBV4-1 TGCGCCAGCAGCCCCACCCCGCGTCCCTCCTACAATGAGCAGTACTTC CASSPTPRPSYNEQYF
NA TRBD2 TRBJ2-1 TRBV23-1 TGCGCCAGCAGAGGGACTAGCGGGAGCTGCTCCTACAATGAGCAGTTCTTC CASRGTSGSCSYNEQFF
NA TRBD1 TRBJ2-3 TRBV7-3 TGTGCCAGCAGCTTCCTCGGACAGGGCGCCACAGATACGCAGTATTTT CASSFLGQGATDTQYF
NA NA TRBJ2-6 TRBV6-5 TGTGCCAGCAGTTACTTTCCCCAGAGCTCTGGGGCCAACGTCCTGACTTTC CASSYFPQSSGANVLTF
NA NA TRBJ2-7 TRBV5-1 TGCGCCAGCCGGGTGGACACCAACTACGAGCAGTACTTC CASRVDTNYEQYF
many TRBD1 TRBJ1-2 TRBV2 TGTGCCAGGGCCGGGACAGGGGGTCCCTATGGCTACACCTTC CARAGTGGPYGYTF
few NA TRBJ1-1 TRBV29-1 TGCAGCACTGCAGGGCGCATGGACACTGAAGCTTTCTTT CSTAGRMDTEAFF
many TRBD2 TRBJ2-1 TRBV6-5 TGTGCCAGCAGCCGCAGCGGGAACTACAATGAGCAGTTCTTC CASSRSGNYNEQFF
NA NA TRBJ2-5 TRBV10-3 TGTGCCATCAGTGAAGATTTGAAGGGGCAGTACTTC CAISEDLKGQYF
few NA TRBJ1-5 TRBV28 TGTGCCAGCAGTCTACAGGGAGGGGGTCAGCCCCAGCATTTT CASSLQGGGQPQHF
NA NA TRBJ2-2 TRBV11-2 TGTGCCAGCAGCTTACGGGGACAGAACACCGGGGAGCTGTTTTTT CASSLRGQNTGELFF
NA TRBD1 TRBJ1-4 TRBV12-3/TRBV12-4 TGTGCCAGCAGTTCCCACAGGGGTCTGAGGGAAAAACTGTTTTTT CASSSHRGLREKLFF
NA NA TRBJ1-1 TRBV7-6 TGTGCCAGCAGCCAAGGCGAGGTTACTGAAGCTTTCTTT CASSQGEVTEAFF
NA NA TRBJ2-5 TRBV7-9 TGTGCCAGCAGGGGGGAAGAGACCCAGTACTTC CASRGEETQYF
medium-sized NA TRBJ2-4 TRBV4-1 TGCGCCAGCAGCCAAGGGACAGCCGTAATAGCCAAAAACATTCAGTACTTC CASSQGTAVIAKNIQYF
NA TRBD1 TRBJ2-3 TRBV12-3/TRBV12-4 TGTGCCAGCAGTCCAGGGGACAGGGGGCGGAGAGTGCCCACAGATACGCAGTATTTT CASSPGDRGRRVPTDTQYF
many NA TRBJ2-7 TRBV18 TGTGCCAGCTCACCACGGGACAGCGGGAAATTCGAGCAGTACTTC CASSPRDSGKFEQYF
few NA TRBJ2-7 TRBV6-5 TGTGCCAGCAGTTACGCACAGGCCTACGAGCAGTACTTC CASSYAQAYEQYF
NA TRBD2 TRBJ2-7 TRBV29-1 TGCAGCGTTGAAGATTGGACTAGCGGCTCCTACGAGCAGTACTTC CSVEDWTSGSYEQYF
many NA TRBJ1-1 TRBV10-3 TGTGCCTTTTCGACAGTTTTAAACACTGAAGCTTTCTTT CAFSTVLNTEAFF
many NA TRBJ2-1 TRBV15 TGTGCCACCAGCTCCCCTTTCCGTGAGCAGTTCTTC CATSSPFREQFF
NA NA TRBJ2-1 TRBV6-2/TRBV6-3 TGTGCCAGCAGTTACCTCCCGGGGGGCTTGAACAATGAGCAGTTCTTC CASSYLPGGLNNEQFF
many TRBD2 TRBJ2-2 TRBV12-3/TRBV12-4 TGTGCCAGCAGTTCCAACGCGGGAGCGAACACCGGGGAGCTGTTTTTT CASSSNAGANTGELFF
many NA TRBJ1-2 TRBV27 TGTGCCAGCAGTTTATTACCCCCGGGTACTGGCTACACCTTC CASSLLPPGTGYTF
NA NA TRBJ1-5 TRBV18 TGTGCCAGCTCAAAGGGGACTTCTAATCAGCCCCAGCATTTT CASSKGTSNQPQHF
many NA TRBJ1-2 TRBV18 TGTGCCAGCTCACCGATCGAGACCAGATATGGCTACACCTTC CASSPIETRYGYTF
NA NA TRBJ1-1 TRBV20-1 TGCAGTGCTTTGACAGGAAGGGGCACTGAAGCTTTCTTT CSALTGRGTEAFF
few TRBD1 TRBJ1-1 TRBV5-1 TGCGCCAGCAGCTTGAGACAGGGGGGCACTGAAGCTTTCTTT CASSLRQGGTEAFF
few NA TRBJ2-3 TRBV12-5 TGTGCTAGTGGTCCCCGGCCCATCCCATCCTCGAGGACAGACGAAACAGATACGCAGTATTTT CASGPRPIPSSRTDETDTQYF
NA TRBD1 TRBJ1-2 TRBV4-2 TGTGCCAGCAGCCCGGGACAGGGGTTTTCAGGCTACACCTTC CASSPGQGFSGYTF
NA NA TRBJ1-2 TRBV4-1 TGCGCCAGCAGCCAAGACCCGGGAATGAACTATGGCTACACCTTC CASSQDPGMNYGYTF
many TRBD2 TRBJ2-1 TRBV9 TGTGCCAGCAGCGTAGGGCTAGCGGGGGCAGACAATGAGCAGTTCTTC CASSVGLAGADNEQFF
few TRBD2 TRBJ2-1 TRBV6-5 TGTGCCAGCAGTTACCCGGATTACGGGAGGAGCGCCTACAATGAGCAGTTCTTC CASSYPDYGRSAYNEQFF
NA TRBD1 TRBJ1-2 TRBV24-1 TGTGCCACCAGTAGGACAGGGACCGGCTACACCTTC CATSRTGTGYTF